This T cell receptor (beta chain) is from a study of early T cells in non-severe SARS-CoV-2 infection. Background on the study: It was bulk RNA from unsorted whole blood that was sequenced, and the chains were unpaired.

Trimming pared 5 bases from V and 5 bases from J, leaving 5 bases between. The length of the CDR3 is 11 residues. CDR1 and CDR2 from the germline V gene are SGHVS and FQNEAQ. A note on this clonotype: What it recognizes is unknown.

Individual cDNA molecules were tagged with unique molecular identifiers. TCRdb processed the 5' RACE reads anew with MiXCR; each CDR3 protein has one entry. The table includes more than 65,000 distinct CDR3 sequences, around an eighth detected once. Study-wide results and caveats: VDJdb matching favored anti-spike CD8 responses, missing private and CD4 specificities.

This TCR was sampled from an adult who was a healthcare worker with PCR-confirmed SARS-CoV-2 infection or an uninfected control (not recorded which). The V call is TRBV7-8, the J call TRBJ2-3; D call uncertain. The sequences come from whole blood, collected at baseline. The CDR3 sequence is CASSQKDTQYF. As DNA, the CDR3 is TGTGCCAGCAGCCAGAAAGATACGCAGTATTTT. The complete variable domain, with remaining parts taken from reference TRBV7-8 and TRBJ2-3, reads GAGVSQSPRYKVAKRGQDVALRCDPISGHVSLFWYQQALGQGPEFLTYFQNEAQLDKSGLPSDRFFAERPEGSVSTLKIQRTQQEDSAVYLCASSQKDTQYFGPGTRLTVL.